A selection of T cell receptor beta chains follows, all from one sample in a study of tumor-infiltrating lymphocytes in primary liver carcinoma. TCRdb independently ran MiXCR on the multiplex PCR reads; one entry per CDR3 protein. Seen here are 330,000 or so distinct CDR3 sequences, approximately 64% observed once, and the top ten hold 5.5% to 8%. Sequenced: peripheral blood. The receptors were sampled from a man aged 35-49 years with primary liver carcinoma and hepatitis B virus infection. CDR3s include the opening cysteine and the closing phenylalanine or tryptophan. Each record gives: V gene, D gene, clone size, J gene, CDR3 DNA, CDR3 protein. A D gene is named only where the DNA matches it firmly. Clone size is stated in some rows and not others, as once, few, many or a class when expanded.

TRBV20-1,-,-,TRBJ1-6,TGCAGTGCGCAGGCGTCGTCGCTGGGGCGTAATTCACCCCTCCACTTT,CSAQASSLGRNSPLHF
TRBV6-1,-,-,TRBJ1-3,TGTGCCAGCAGTCAAGACCCTCCTCCTGGAAACATCATATATTTT,CASSQDPPPGNIIYF
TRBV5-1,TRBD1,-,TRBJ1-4,TGCGCCAGCAGCTTTACAGGGGTTGCAACTAATGAAAAACTGTTTTTT,CASSFTGVATNEKLFF
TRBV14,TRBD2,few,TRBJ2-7,TGTGCCAGCAGCCAAGTCACTGGACTAGCGTCTGAGCAGTACTTC,CASSQVTGLASEQYF
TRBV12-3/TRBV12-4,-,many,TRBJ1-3,TGTGCCAGCAGTCAGAGCTCTGGAAACACCATATATTTT,CASSQSSGNTIYF
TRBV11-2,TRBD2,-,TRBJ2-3,TGTGCCAGCAGCTTTCGTACGGGAGGGCTTACAGATACGCAGTATTTT,CASSFRTGGLTDTQYF
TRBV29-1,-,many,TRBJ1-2,TGCAGCGTCGAACTGACCAACGCAAATGGCTACACCTTC,CSVELTNANGYTF
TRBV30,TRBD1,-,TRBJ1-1,TGTGCCTGTAGGAAACCTGGGACAGCGAACACTGAAGCTTTCTTT,CACRKPGTANTEAFF
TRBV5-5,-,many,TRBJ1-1,TGTGCCAGCAGTCTCGACAGCTTGAACACTGAAGCTTTCTTT,CASSLDSLNTEAFF
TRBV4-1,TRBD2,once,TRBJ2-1,TGTGCCAGCAGCCTAGGTGTAACTAGCGGTTCCTACGAGCAGTTCTTC,CASSLGVTSGSYEQFF
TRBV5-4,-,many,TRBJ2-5,TGTGCCAGCAGCTTGGGAGGGGCTCAAGAGACCCAGTACTTC,CASSLGGAQETQYF
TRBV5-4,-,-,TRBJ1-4,TGTGCCAGCAGCTTGGGGGGGGGGAAACTGTTTTTT,CASSLGGGKLFF
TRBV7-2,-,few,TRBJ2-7,TGTGCCAGCAGCCTCGAAGGGTACGGCTACGAGCAGTACTTC,CASSLEGYGYEQYF
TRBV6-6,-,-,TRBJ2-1,TGTGCCAGCAGTCCTGGGAGGATATCTGGGGGTGAGCAGTTCTTC,CASSPGRISGGEQFF
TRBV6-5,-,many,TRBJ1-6,TGTGCCAGCACAAGCACCCCAGGGTATAATTCACCCCTCCACTTT,CASTSTPGYNSPLHF
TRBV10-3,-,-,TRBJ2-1,TGTGCCATACAGGGTTCCTATGAGCAGTTCTTC,CAIQGSYEQFF
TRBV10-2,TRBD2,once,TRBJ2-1,TGCGCGAGCAGTGGGACTAGCTCCTACAGTGAGCAGTTCTTC,CASSGTSSYSEQFF
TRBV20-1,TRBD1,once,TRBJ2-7,TGCAGTGCCGCTGGGCCTGGGACAGGGTACCACGAGCAGTACTTC,CSAAGPGTGYHEQYF
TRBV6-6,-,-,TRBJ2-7,TGTGCCAGCAGTTACCTCCTAGTGGGAGAGAGGTACGAGCAGTACTTC,CASSYLLVGERYEQYF
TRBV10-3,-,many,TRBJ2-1,TGTGCCATCAGTGAGTCGGTTGAGAGCTCCTACAATGAGCAGTTCTTC,CAISESVESSYNEQFF
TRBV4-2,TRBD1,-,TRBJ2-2,TGTGCCGGCAGCCAAATACTTGTGACAGGGGATTCCCCCGGGGTGCTGTTTTTT,CAGSQILVTGDSPGVLFF
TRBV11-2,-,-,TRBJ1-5,TGTGCCAGCAGTCTCGGGCTACATATTAATCAGCCCCAGCATTTT,CASSLGLHINQPQHF
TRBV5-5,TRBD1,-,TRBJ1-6,TGTCCCAGCAGCACTCCGACAGGGAGGGATTCACCCCTCCACTTT,CPSSTPTGRDSPLHF
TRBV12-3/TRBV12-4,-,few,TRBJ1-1,TGTGCCAGCAGTTTTTCGAGGGGGGGGGCCACTGAAGCTTTCTTT,CASSFSRGGATEAFF
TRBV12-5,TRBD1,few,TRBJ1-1,TGTGCTAGTGGTTTGGCAGGGGGCACTGAAGCTTTCTTT,CASGLAGGTEAFF
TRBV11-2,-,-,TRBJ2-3,TGTGCCAGTAGCCCACAAAGGGTCGCGGCCCAACGCCACAGCACAGATACGCAGTATTTT,CASSPQRVAAQRHSTDTQYF
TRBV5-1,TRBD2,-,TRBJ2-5,TGCGCCAGCAGTCCTCCCCTAGCGGAGCAAGAGACCCAGTACTTC,CASSPPLAEQETQYF
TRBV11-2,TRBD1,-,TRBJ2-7,TGTGCCAGCAGCAGGCACCCGAGACAGGGTGTTCCGAGCTCCTATGAGCAGTACTTC,CASSRHPRQGVPSSYEQYF
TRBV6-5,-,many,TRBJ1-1,TGTGCCAGCAGTTCCCCTAGGAACACTGAAGCTTTCTTT,CASSSPRNTEAFF